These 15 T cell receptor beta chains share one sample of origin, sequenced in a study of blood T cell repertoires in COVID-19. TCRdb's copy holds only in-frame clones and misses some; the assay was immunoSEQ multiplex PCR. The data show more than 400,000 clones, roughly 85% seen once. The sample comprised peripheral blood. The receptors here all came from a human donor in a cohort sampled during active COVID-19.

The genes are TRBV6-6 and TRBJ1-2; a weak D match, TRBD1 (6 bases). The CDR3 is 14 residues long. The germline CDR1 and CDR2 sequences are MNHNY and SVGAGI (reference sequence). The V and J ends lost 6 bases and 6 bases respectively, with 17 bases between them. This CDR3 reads CASSPTGLLNGYTF. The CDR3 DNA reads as TGTGCCAGCAGCCCTACAGGGCTCCTAAATGGCTACACCTTC.

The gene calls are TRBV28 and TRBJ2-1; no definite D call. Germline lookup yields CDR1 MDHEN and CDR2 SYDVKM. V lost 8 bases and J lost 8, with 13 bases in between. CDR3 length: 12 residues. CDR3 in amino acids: CASGRSEDEQFF. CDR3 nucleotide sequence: TGTGCCAGCGGTCGTAGTGAGGATGAGCAGTTCTTC.

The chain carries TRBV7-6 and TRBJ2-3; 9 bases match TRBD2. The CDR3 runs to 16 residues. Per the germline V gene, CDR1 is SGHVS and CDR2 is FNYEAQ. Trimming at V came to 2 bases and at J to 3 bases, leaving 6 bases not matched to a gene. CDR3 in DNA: TGTGCCAGCAGCTTACTCCCTAGCGGGACTACAGATACGCAGTATTTT. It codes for CASSLLPSGTTDTQYF.

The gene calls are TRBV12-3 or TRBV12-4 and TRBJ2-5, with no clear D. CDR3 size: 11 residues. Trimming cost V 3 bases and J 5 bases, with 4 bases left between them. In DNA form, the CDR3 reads TGTGCCAGCAGTTTCTTGGAGACCCAGTACTTC. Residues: CASSFLETQYF.

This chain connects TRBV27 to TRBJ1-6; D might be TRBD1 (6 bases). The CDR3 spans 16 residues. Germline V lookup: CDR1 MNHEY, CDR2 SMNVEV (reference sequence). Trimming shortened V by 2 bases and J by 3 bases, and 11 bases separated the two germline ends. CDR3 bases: TGTGCCAGCAGTTTAGGGGGCCCCCTCTATAATTCACCCCTCCACTTT. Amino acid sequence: CASSLGGPLYNSPLHF.

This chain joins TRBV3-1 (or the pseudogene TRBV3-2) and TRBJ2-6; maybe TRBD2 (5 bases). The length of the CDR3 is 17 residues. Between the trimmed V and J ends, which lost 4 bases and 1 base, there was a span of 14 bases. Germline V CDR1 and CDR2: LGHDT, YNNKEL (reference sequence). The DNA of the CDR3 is TGTGCCAGCAGCCCACTGTCGCGGGCTTCTGGGGCCAACGTCCTGACTTTC. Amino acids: CASSPLSRASGANVLTF.

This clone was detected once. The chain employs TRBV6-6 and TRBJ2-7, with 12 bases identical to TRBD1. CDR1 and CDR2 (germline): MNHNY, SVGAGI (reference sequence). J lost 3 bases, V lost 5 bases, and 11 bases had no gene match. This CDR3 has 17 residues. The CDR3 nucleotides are TGTGCCAGCAGTCGCTCCGGGACAGGGGGCAAAGACTACGAGCAGTACTTC. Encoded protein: CASSRSGTGGKDYEQYF.

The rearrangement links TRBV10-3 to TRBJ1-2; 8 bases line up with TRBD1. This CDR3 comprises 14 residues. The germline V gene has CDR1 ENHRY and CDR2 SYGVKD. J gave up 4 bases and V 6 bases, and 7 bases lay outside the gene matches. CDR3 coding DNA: TGTGCCATCAGCGACATCGGGACAGGCTATGGCTACACCTTC. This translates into CAISDIGTGYGYTF.

CDR3 residues: CASSLTSNTEAFF. As DNA, the CDR3 is TGTGCCAGCAGCTTAACATCGAACACTGAAGCTTTCTTT. The rearrangement uses TRBV5-4 and TRBJ1-1; D unresolved. Germline V CDR1 and CDR2: SGHNT, YYREEE (reference sequence). V gave up 2 bases and J gave up 1 base, with 6 bases separating them. CDR3 size: 13 residues.

The CDR3 region has the DNA TGTGCCAGCAGCCAGGGCCCGTCTAACTATGGCTACACCTTC. Its translation: CASSQGPSNYGYTF. The chain is built from TRBV3-1 (or the pseudogene TRBV3-2) and TRBJ1-2; D remains ambiguous. V was cut by 3 bases and J by 0 bases, with 8 bases left in between. Germline CDR1 LGHDT, CDR2 YNNKEL (reference sequence). CDR3 size: 14 residues.

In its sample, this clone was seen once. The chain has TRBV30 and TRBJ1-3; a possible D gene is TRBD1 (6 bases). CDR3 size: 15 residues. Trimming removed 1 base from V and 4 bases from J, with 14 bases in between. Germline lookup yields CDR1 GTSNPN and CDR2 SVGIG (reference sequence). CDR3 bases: TGTGCCTGGAGTGCTAGGGGGATCGGGGGAAACACCATATATTTT. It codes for CAWSARGIGGNTIYF.

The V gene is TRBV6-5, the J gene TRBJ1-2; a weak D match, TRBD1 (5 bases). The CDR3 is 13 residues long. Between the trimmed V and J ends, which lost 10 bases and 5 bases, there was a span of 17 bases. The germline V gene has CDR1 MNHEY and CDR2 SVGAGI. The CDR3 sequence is CATSQGANYGYTF. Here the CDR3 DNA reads TGTGCCACCTCACAAGGGGCCAATTATGGCTACACCTTC.

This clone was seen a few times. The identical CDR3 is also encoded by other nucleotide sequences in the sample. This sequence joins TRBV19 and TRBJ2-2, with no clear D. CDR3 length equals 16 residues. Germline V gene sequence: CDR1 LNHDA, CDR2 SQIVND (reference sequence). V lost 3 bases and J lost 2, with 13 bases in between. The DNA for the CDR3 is TGTGCCAGTAGTATTCTTGGCTCCGCTAACACCGGGGAGCTGTTTTTT. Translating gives CASSILGSANTGELFF.

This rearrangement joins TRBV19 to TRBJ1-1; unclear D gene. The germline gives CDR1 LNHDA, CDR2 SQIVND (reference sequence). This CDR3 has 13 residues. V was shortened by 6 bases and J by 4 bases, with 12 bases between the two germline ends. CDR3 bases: TGTGCCAGTAGCGAATCACCCAGCACTGAAGCTTTCTTT. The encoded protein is CASSESPSTEAFF.

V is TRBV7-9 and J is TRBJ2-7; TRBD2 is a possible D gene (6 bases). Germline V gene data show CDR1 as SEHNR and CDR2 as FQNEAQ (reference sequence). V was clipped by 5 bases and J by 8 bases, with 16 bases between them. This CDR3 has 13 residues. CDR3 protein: CASSLEPGRKQYF. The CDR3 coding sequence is TGTGCCAGCAGCCTTGAACCAGGGAGGAAGCAGTACTTC.